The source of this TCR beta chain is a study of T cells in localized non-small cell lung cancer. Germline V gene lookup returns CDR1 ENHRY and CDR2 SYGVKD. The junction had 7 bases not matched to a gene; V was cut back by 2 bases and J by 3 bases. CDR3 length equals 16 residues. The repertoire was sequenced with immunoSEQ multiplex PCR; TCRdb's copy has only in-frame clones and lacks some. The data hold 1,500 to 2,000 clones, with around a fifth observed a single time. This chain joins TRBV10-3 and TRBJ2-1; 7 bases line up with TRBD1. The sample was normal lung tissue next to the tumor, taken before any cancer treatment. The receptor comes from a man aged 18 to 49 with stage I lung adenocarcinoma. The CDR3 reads CAISELKGTDYNEQFF. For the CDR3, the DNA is TGTGCCATCAGTGAGCTTAAAGGGACAGACTACAATGAGCAGTTCTTC.